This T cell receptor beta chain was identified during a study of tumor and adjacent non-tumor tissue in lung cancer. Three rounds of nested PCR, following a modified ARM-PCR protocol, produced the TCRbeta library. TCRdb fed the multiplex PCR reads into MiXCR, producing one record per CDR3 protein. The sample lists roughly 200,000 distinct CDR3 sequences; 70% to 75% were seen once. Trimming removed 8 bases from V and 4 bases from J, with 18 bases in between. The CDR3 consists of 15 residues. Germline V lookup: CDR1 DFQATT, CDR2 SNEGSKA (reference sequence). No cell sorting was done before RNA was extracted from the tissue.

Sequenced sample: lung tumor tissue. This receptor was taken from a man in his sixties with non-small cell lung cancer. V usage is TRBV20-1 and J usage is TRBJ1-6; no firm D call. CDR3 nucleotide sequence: TGCAGTAATAGAGATACGGGATGGTATAATTCACCCCTCCACTTT. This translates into CSNRDTGWYNSPLHF.